The sequence of this T cell receptor beta chain was determined in a study of blood T cell repertoires in COVID-19. In the source study's methods: Reference gene primer amplification yielded estimated nucleated cell counts. The protocol was immunoSEQ multiplex PCR, while the TCRdb copy is restricted to in-frame clones and leaves out a portion. For V, J and clone size, that table is used; D and trimming come from the DNA. Altogether around 150,000 clones are present, around four fifths being singletons, with the ten largest covering 10% to 11%. With 8 bases clipped from V and 2 bases from J, the junction kept 6 bases outside the gene matches. Germline-derived CDR1 and CDR2 are MNHEY and SVGAGI. The CDR3 loop spans 14 amino acids.

Sequences were obtained from peripheral blood. This clonotype was sampled from a man aged 55 to 70 who had recovered from COVID-19. The chain has TRBV6-5 and TRBJ2-1, with 7 bases identical to TRBD2. CDR3 sequence reads: CASGRDSAYNEQFF. CDR3 in DNA: TGTGCCAGCGGGAGGGATTCTGCCTACAATGAGCAGTTCTTC.